A selection of T cell receptor delta chains follows, all from one sample in a study of Vγ9Vδ2 T cells in congenital toxoplasmosis. TCRdb re-processed the reads using CATT. The table lists fewer than 600 delta-chain clones, 4% to 5.5% of them singletons. The specimen was gamma-delta T cells from blood. The origin of the receptors is a child younger than 10 born to a mother with Toxoplasma gondii infection during pregnancy, either congenitally infected or uninfected (not recorded which). Both conserved end residues are part of each CDR3. The D gene is left open where the match is weak. Not every row has a clone size; where given, it reads once, few, many or a size class.

>hyperexpanded|TRDJ1|TRDV1|TRDD3
CALGAGIRDKLIF
TGTGCTCTTGGGGCAGGGATACGCGATAAACTCATCTTT
>large|TRDJ1|TRDV2|NA
CACDTVWGSDKLIF
TGTGCCTGTGACACCGTATGGGGGTCCGATAAACTCATCTTT
>large|TRDJ3|TRDV2|TRDD3
CACDTGGYNTWDTRQMFF
TGTGCCTGTGACACTGGGGGATACAACACCTGGGACACCCGACAGATGTTTTTC
>hyperexpanded|TRDJ3|TRDV2|NA
CACDTGSWDTRQMFF
TGTGCCTGTGACACTGGCTCCTGGGACACCCGACAGATGTTTTTC
>hyperexpanded|TRDJ1|TRDV2|TRDD2
CACDSSSYVGTDKLIF
TGTGCCTGTGACTCCTCTTCCTACGTGGGCACCGATAAACTCATCTTT
>large|TRDJ1|TRDV1|TRDD3
CALGGQTGGYGGSDKLIF
TGTGCTCTTGGGGGTCAAACTGGGGGATACGGGGGGTCCGATAAACTCATCTTT
>hyperexpanded|TRDJ1|TRAV29/DV5|NA
CSVLLCSSLPPGDTRMPRGSITDKLIF
NA
>few|TRDJ1|TRAV38-2/DV8|TRDD3
CAYRSPRSSYWGVTDKLIF
TGTGCTTATAGGAGTCCTCGAAGCTCTTACTGGGGGGTTACCGATAAACTCATCTTT
>large|TRDJ3|TRDV1|TRDD3
CALGENHNLVLGDLSWDTRQMFF
TGTGCTCTTGGGGAAAACCACAACTTGGTACTGGGGGACCTCTCCTGGGACACCCGACAGATGTTTTTC
>hyperexpanded|TRDJ1|TRDV2|NA
CACDTWGLSDKLIF
TGTGCCTGTGACACCTGGGGGCTTTCCGATAAACTCATCTTT
>large|TRDJ1|TRDV1|TRDD3
CALGEFSASNKYWGIRQYTDKLIF
TGTGCTCTTGGGGAATTCTCGGCTTCCAACAAATACTGGGGGATACGACAGTACACCGATAAACTCATCTTT
>large|TRDJ1|TRDV2|NA
CACDKRLRAWNVEYTDKLIF
TGTGCCTGTGACAAGAGGTTGCGCGCGTGGAATGTTGAGTACACCGATAAACTCATCTTT
>hyperexpanded|TRDJ1|TRDV1|TRDD3
CALGELSHILGDTRIPDKLIF
TGTGCTCTTGGGGAACTTTCACATATACTGGGGGATACGCGTATTCCCGATAAACTCATCTTT
>large|TRDJ1|TRDV1|NA
CALGEPSYWGISDKLIF
TGTGCTCTTGGTGAGCCTTCCTACTGGGGGATCTCCGATAAACTCATCTTT
>hyperexpanded|TRDJ1|TRDV1|NA
CALGDSPNYSDLVLIF
TGTGCTCTTGGGGACTCCCCAAATTATTCGGATTTGGTACTCATCTTT
>NA|TRDJ1|TRAV29/DV5|TRDD3
CAASDGQLGEFWESNDKLIF
TGTGCAGCAAGCGACGGCCAACTGGGGGAGTTTTGGGAATCCAACGATAAACTCATCTTT
>hyperexpanded|TRDJ1|TRDV1|TRDD3
CALGIRLPDGRWGILKLIF
TGTGCTCTTGGGATCCGTCTTCCCGACGGAAGGTGGGGGATACTCAAACTCATCTTT
>large|TRDJ1|TRDV1|NA
CALGNPSAGPTDKLIF
TGTGCTCTTGGGAACCCTTCCGCCGGCCCCACCGATAAACTCATCTTT
>large|TRDJ1|TRDV1|TRDD3
CALGERKREAAHWGIRGDKLIF
TGTGCTCTTGGGGAACGGAAGCGGGAAGCCGCCCACTGGGGGATAAGGGGTGATAAACTCATCTTT
>hyperexpanded|TRDJ1|TRDV1|TRDD3
CALGELSGGPPYTDKLIF
TGTGCTCTTGGGGAGCTGAGTGGGGGACCTCCGTACACCGATAAACTCATCTTT
>few|TRDJ1|TRDV1|NA
CALGEPSYWGMRMSTDKLIF
TGTGCTCTTGGTGAGCCTTCCTACTGGGGGATGAGGATGTCCACCGATAAACTCATCTTT
>medium-sized|TRDJ3|TRDV3|TRDD3
CAFKPGGLSPWDTRQMFF
TGTGCCTTTAAGCCTGGGGGCCTCAGCCCCTGGGACACCCGACAGATGTTTTTC
>large|TRDJ1|TRDV1|TRDD2
CAFGDGPWAFLTWGSRGTDKLIF
TGTGCTTTTGGGGATGGACCCTGGGCCTTCCTAACCTGGGGATCTCGTGGTACCGATAAACTCATCTTT
>hyperexpanded|TRDJ2|TRDV2|TRDD3
CACDILGDTAQLFF
TGTGCCTGTGACATACTGGGGGATACAGCACAACTCTTCTTT
>large|TRDJ1|TRDV2|TRDD3
CACVQLGEYTDKLIF
TGTGCCTGTGTTCAACTGGGGGAATACACCGATAAACTCATCTTT
>large|TRDJ2|TRDV2|TRDD3
CACDSWGAQTAQLFF
TGTGCCTGTGACAGCTGGGGGGCACAGACAGCACAACTCTTCTTT
>hyperexpanded|TRDJ1|TRDV1|TRDD3
CALGELTPLLPRLGDTRGTDKLIF
TGTGCTCTTGGGGAACTAACCCCCCTTCTCCCCCGGCTGGGGGATACTCGGGGCACCGATAAACTCATCTTT
>hyperexpanded|TRDJ3|TRDV2|TRDD3
CACDSPLLGTRSWDTRQMFF
TGTGCCTGTGACTCCCCTCTACTGGGGACTCGCTCCTGGGACACCCGACAGATGTTTTTC
>NA|TRDJ1|TRDV1|NA
CALGEEWIQFALQPRGTDKLIF
TGTGCTCTTGGGGAAGAGTGGATTCAATTCGCTCTCCAACCCCGGGGCACCGATAAACTCATCTTT